The 21 T cell receptor beta chains below all came from one sample that was sequenced in a study of T-cell reconstitution after alpha-beta-depleted transplantation in children. TCRbeta library construction was performed incorporating unique molecular identifiers. MiXCR, applied by TCRdb to the PCR reads, yields one record per CDR3 protein. The profile shows roughly 500,000 distinct CDR3 sequences, approximately 13% of them singletons. The sample in question was PBMCs from the stem cell graft donor, obtained from the stem cell graft. All receptors derive from a human donor who donated a stem cell graft to a child with combined immunodeficiency.

The rearrangement uses TRBV27 and TRBJ2-5; 12 nucleotides align to TRBD1. This CDR3 spans 17 amino acids. Germline V gene sequence: CDR1 MNHEY, CDR2 SMNVEV (reference sequence). V dropped 5 bases and J dropped 7; count of bases not matched to a gene: 14. CDR3 sequence: CASSPSWDRGRGGTQYF. CDR3 bases: TGTGCCAGCAGTCCCTCCTGGGACAGGGGGCGGGGAGGGACCCAGTACTTC.

This clonotype was detected many times. The V gene is TRBV6-2 or TRBV6-3, the J gene TRBJ2-7; 8 bases match TRBD2. Germline assignment: CDR1 MNHEY and CDR2 SVGEGT. V lost 3 bases and J lost 3; bases outside the gene matches: 7. The CDR3 is made up of 15 amino acids. The CDR3 DNA reads as TGTGCCAGCAGTTATAGCGGGACCTCAGTCTACGAGCAGTACTTC. Its translation is CASSYSGTSVYEQYF.

V gene TRBV5-1 combines with J gene TRBJ2-7; D may be TRBD1 (5 bases). Germline values: CDR1 SGHRS, CDR2 YFSETQ. CDR3 size: 15 residues. V dropped 1 base and J dropped 3 bases, with 14 bases sitting between them. The DNA of the CDR3 is TGCGCCAGCAGCTTGACAACTTCAGGGTTCTACGAGCAGTACTTC. This gives the protein CASSLTTSGFYEQYF.

This clonotype has only a few counts. The chain employs TRBV2 and TRBJ2-1, with D possibly TRBD1 on 6 matching bases. V lost 3 bases and J lost 6, with 12 bases in between. CDR1 is SNHLY and CDR2 is FYNNEI in the germline V gene. This CDR3 region has 14 residues. The CDR3 sequence is CASSDQGPSNEQFF. The CDR3 DNA sequence: TGTGCCAGCAGTGATCAGGGGCCGTCCAATGAGCAGTTCTTC.

The chain combines TRBV7-9 with TRBJ2-1; 10 bases map to TRBD1. V lost 0 bases, J lost 9 bases, and 8 bases stayed unmatched. CDR3 size: 16 residues. CDR1 and CDR2 from the germline V gene are SEHNR and FQNEAQ (reference sequence). The CDR3 reads CASSLAPGQGYGEQFF. The CDR3 nucleotides are TGTGCCAGCAGCTTAGCGCCGGGACAGGGGTATGGTGAGCAGTTCTTC.

This clonotype has at least ten counts. In DNA form, the CDR3 reads TGTGCCAGCAGCCCCGGCTTAGCGGGAGTCCATGAGCAGTTCTTC. It codes for CASSPGLAGVHEQFF. This chain joins TRBV11-2 and TRBJ2-1, with TRBD2 identical over 9 bases. With 5 bases clipped from V and 8 bases from J, the junction kept 10 bases outside the gene matches. Per germline, CDR1 SGHAT and CDR2 FQNNGV. This CDR3 has 15 amino acids. Complete variable domain (other parts from reference TRBV11-2 and TRBJ2-1): EAGVAQSPRYKIIEKRQSVAFWCNPISGHATLYWYQQILGQGPKLLIQFQNNGVVDDSQLPKDRFSAERLKGVDSTLKIQPAKLEDSAVYLCASSPGLAGVHEQFFGPGTRLTVL.

The chain is built from TRBV5-4 and TRBJ2-3; possibly TRBD1 for D (6 bases). V gave up 0 bases and J gave up 5 bases, with 13 bases separating them. The CDR3 runs 15 residues. Germline V gene lookup returns CDR1 SGHNT and CDR2 YYREEE (reference sequence). In DNA form, the CDR3 reads TGTGCCAGCAGCTTGGCCCAGGGGCCTCGAGATACGCAGTATTTT. It yields the protein CASSLAQGPRDTQYF. Variable domain in full (rest from reference TRBV5-4 and TRBJ2-3): ETGVTQSPTHLIKTRGQQVTLRCSSQSGHNTVSWYQQALGQGPQFIFQYYREEENGRGNFPPRFSGLQFPNYSSELNVNALELDDSALYLCASSLAQGPRDTQYFGPGTRLTVL.

Ten or more counts support this clonotype. The CDR3 reads CASTRDRGGYEQYF. DNA of the CDR3: TGTGCCAGCACCCGAGACAGGGGAGGCTACGAGCAGTACTTC. This chain links TRBV12-3 or TRBV12-4 with TRBJ2-7, with 8 bases matching TRBD1. Trimming cost V 7 bases and J 3 bases; bases outside gene matches: 8. The CDR3 length is 14 residues.

In this sample, this clonotype turned up many times. The chain uses TRBV10-3 and TRBJ2-7; TRBD2 matches at 7 bases. The CDR3 loop spans 14 amino acids. Trimming at V came to 0 bases and at J to 4 bases, leaving 3 bases not matched to a gene. Per germline, CDR1 ENHRY and CDR2 SYGVKD. The CDR3 here is CAISESGGLYEQYF. CDR3 DNA sequence: TGTGCCATCAGTGAGTCGGGAGGGTTGTACGAGCAGTACTTC.

This clonotype was detected a few times. The chain combines TRBV9 with TRBJ2-3, with D unresolved. This CDR3 region has 15 residues. CDR1 is SGDLS, CDR2 YYNGEE, per germline. V was trimmed by 0 bases and J by 1 base, leaving 9 bases between them. In DNA form, the CDR3 reads TGTGCCAGCAGCGTAGCTTCTAAAGGCACAGATACGCAGTATTTT. Translation gives CASSVASKGTDTQYF.

This clonotype was picked up many times. The gene calls are TRBV12-3 or TRBV12-4 and TRBJ2-2, with D unresolved. This CDR3 has 12 residues. V lost 5 bases to trimming and J lost 6 bases, with 7 bases between them. For the CDR3, the DNA is TGTGCCAGCAGTACAATGGCCGGGGAGCTGTTTTTT. This gives the protein CASSTMAGELFF.

This clonotype was found many times. V and J are TRBV12-3 or TRBV12-4 and TRBJ1-1; D is ambiguous. With 0 bases removed from V and 5 bases from J, the gap between germline ends came to 13 bases. The CDR3 has 15 residues. The CDR3 loop reads CASSLAARGTTEAFF. Written as DNA, the CDR3 is TGTGCCAGCAGTTTAGCGGCTCGGGGAACAACTGAAGCTTTCTTT.

In its sample, this clonotype was seen many times. This chain connects TRBV7-2 to TRBJ2-5; D is uncertain. This CDR3 region has 15 residues. The ends were cut back, 5 bases at V and 5 bases at J, with 18 bases in the middle. The V gene's germline CDR1 is SGHTA and CDR2 FQGNSA. The CDR3 sequence: CASSPEIGTRETQYF. CDR3 DNA sequence: TGTGCCAGCAGCCCCGAGATAGGAACGAGGGAGACCCAGTACTTC.

The chain recombines TRBV10-3 with TRBJ1-5; D gene ambiguous. Looked up from germline, CDR1 is ENHRY and CDR2 is SYGVKD. The CDR3 loop spans 13 amino acids. Trimming stripped 10 bases from V and 0 bases from J, with 10 bases between. The CDR3 region is CATTGNSNQPQHF. CDR3 DNA: TGTGCCACCACTGGGAATAGCAATCAGCCCCAGCATTTT.

In its sample, this clonotype was seen many times. The chain employs TRBV10-3 and TRBJ2-3; 9 bases map to TRBD2. Unmatched junction bases numbered 3, after V lost 4 bases and J lost 4 bases. The germline gives CDR1 ENHRY, CDR2 SYGVKD. CDR3 length: 14 amino acids. CDR3 in amino acids: CAISGRTSADTQYF. Written as DNA, the CDR3 is TGTGCCATCAGTGGAAGGACTAGCGCAGATACGCAGTATTTT.

This chain links TRBV20-1 with TRBJ1-1; a weak D match, TRBD1 (5 bases). V lost 2 bases to trimming and J lost 1 base, with 8 bases between them. The length of the CDR3 is 13 residues. Germline V lookup: CDR1 DFQATT, CDR2 SNEGSKA (reference sequence). The CDR3 loop reads CSARRTGNTEAFF. DNA for the CDR3: TGCAGTGCTAGACGAACAGGGAACACTGAAGCTTTCTTT.

This clonotype turned up a few times. This chain links TRBV6-5 with TRBJ1-2; perhaps TRBD1 as D (5 bases). Germline CDR1 and CDR2: MNHEY and SVGAGI. The CDR3 is 15 residues long. V was cut by 0 bases and J by 4 bases, with 12 bases left in between. As DNA, the CDR3 is TGTGCCAGCAGTTACTCGAATCAGGGAACCTATGGCTACACCTTC. Protein: CASSYSNQGTYGYTF.

This clonotype has more than one count but fewer than ten. This rearrangement joins TRBV6-2 or TRBV6-3 to TRBJ2-2; D could derive from TRBD1 or TRBD2 (6 bases each). Trimming took 4 bases from V and 0 from J, leaving 15 bases between them. The CDR3 contains 17 residues. Germline V CDR1 and CDR2: MNHEY, SVGEGT. CDR3 nucleotides: TGTGCCAGCAGTTGGCGGGACATACTCGCGAACACCGGGGAGCTGTTTTTT. Protein: CASSWRDILANTGELFF.

There are many counts of this clonotype. CDR3 loop: CSARLPAPTDTQYF. DNA for the CDR3: TGCAGTGCTAGACTACCAGCGCCCACAGATACGCAGTATTTT. J is TRBJ2-3 and V is TRBV20-1; D is undetermined. The CDR3 runs 14 residues. Germline V gene data show CDR1 as DFQATT and CDR2 as SNEGSKA (reference sequence). V was pared by 2 bases and J by 2 bases, with 11 bases between.

There are a few counts of this clonotype. Written as DNA, the CDR3 is TGCGCCAGCAGCCAAGATCCCCGGTACAGCTACTCTGGGGCCAACGTCCTGACTTTC. This codes for CASSQDPRYSYSGANVLTF. The chain couples TRBV4-3 to TRBJ2-6; D unresolved. The germline gives CDR1 LGHNA, CDR2 YSLEER. The CDR3 has 19 residues. The V end lost 0 bases, the J end lost 0 bases, and 15 bases lay between the germline ends.

V usage is TRBV6-5 and J usage is TRBJ2-4, with D possibly matching TRBD1 (5 bases). The CDR3 runs to 15 residues. V was pared by 0 bases and J by 6 bases, with 12 bases between. The germline CDR1 and CDR2 sequences are MNHEY and SVGAGI. The CDR3, as DNA: TGTGCCAGCAGTTACTCAGGGGAATCGGGAAACATTCAGTACTTC. Translation: CASSYSGESGNIQYF.